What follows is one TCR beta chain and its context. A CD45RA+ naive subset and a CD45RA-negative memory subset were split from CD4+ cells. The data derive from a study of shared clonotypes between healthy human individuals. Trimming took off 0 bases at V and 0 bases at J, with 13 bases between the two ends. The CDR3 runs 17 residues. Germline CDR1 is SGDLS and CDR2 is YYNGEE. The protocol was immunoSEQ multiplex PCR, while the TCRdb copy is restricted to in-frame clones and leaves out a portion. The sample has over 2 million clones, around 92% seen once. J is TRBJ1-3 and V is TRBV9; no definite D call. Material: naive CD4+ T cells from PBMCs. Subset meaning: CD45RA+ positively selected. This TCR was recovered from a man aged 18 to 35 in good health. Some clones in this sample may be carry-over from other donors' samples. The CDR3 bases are TGTGCCAGCAGCGTAGGAGGACCGGCGCTCTCTGGAAACACCATATATTTT. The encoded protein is CASSVGGPALSGNTIYF.